These 26 T cell receptor beta chains originate from one sample sequenced in a study of early T cells in non-severe SARS-CoV-2 infection. MiXCR was run by TCRdb on the 5' RACE reads, yielding one entry per CDR3 protein. The sample has roughly 75,000 distinct CDR3 sequences; approximately 15% are singletons. What was sequenced was whole blood. These receptors were taken from an adult who was a healthcare worker with PCR-confirmed SARS-CoV-2 infection or an uninfected control (not recorded which).

The J gene is TRBJ2-2, the V gene TRBV5-1; 11 nucleotides match TRBD2. Germline loops: CDR1 SGHRS, CDR2 YFSETQ. The trim removed 2 bases at V and 8 bases at J, leaving 5 bases unmatched. This CDR3 comprises 15 residues. CDR3 in DNA: TGCGCCAGCAGCTTCCTAGCGGGAGGCATGGGGGAGCTGTTTTTT. Translated: CASSFLAGGMGELFF.

The rearrangement links TRBV18 to TRBJ2-5, with D tentatively TRBD2 (5 bases). V was shortened by 4 bases and J by 5 bases, with 8 bases between the two germline ends. Germline V CDR1 and CDR2: KGHSH, LQKENI. This CDR3 comprises 12 residues. Here the CDR3 DNA reads TGTGCCAGCTCACAGAGGAGGGAGACCCAGTACTTC. Protein: CASSQRRETQYF. The full variable domain, its missing parts supplied by reference TRBV18 and TRBJ2-5, is NAGVMQNPRHLVRRRGQEARLRCSPMKGHSHVYWYRQLPEEGLKFMVYLQKENIIDESGMPKERFSAEFPKEGPSILRIQQVVRGDSAAYFCASSQRRETQYFGPGTRLLVL.

J is TRBJ1-6 and V is TRBV7-9; D possibly corresponds to TRBD1 (5 bases). Germline CDR1 reads SEHNR; CDR2 reads FQNEAQ (reference sequence). This CDR3 has 14 amino acids. The germline V and J ends were trimmed by 3 bases and 5 bases, with 8 bases remaining between them. In DNA, the CDR3 is TGTGCCAGCAGCTTCTCGGGGGATAATTCACCCCTCCACTTT. It is translated as CASSFSGDNSPLHF.

V is TRBV12-3 or TRBV12-4 and J is TRBJ2-7; D might be TRBD1 (5 bases). V lost 5 bases and J 3 bases, leaving 8 bases between the germline ends. This CDR3 has 12 amino acids. CDR3 loop: CASSPQGYEQYF. The CDR3 DNA reads as TGTGCCAGCAGTCCGCAGGGCTACGAGCAGTACTTC.

V is TRBV6-5 and J is TRBJ1-2; 7 nucleotides align to TRBD1. Unmatched junction bases numbered 6, after V lost 2 bases and J lost 6 bases. This CDR3 has 14 residues. Germline CDR1 is MNHEY and CDR2 is SVGAGI. The CDR3 is CASSYVRQGDGYTF. The CDR3 nucleotides are TGTGCCAGCAGTTACGTTCGACAGGGAGATGGCTACACCTTC.

This clonotype occurred a few times. The chain carries TRBV7-9 and TRBJ2-7, with a possible D match to TRBD2 (5 bases). Germline values: CDR1 SEHNR, CDR2 FQNEAQ (reference sequence). The V and J ends lost 5 bases and 6 bases respectively, with 11 bases between them. The CDR3 sequence is 12 residues long. This CDR3 is CASSPTAGEQYF. CDR3 DNA: TGTGCCAGCAGCCCCACGGCGGGCGAGCAGTACTTC.

The chain employs TRBV20-1 and TRBJ2-1; the D is unclear. The germline V gene encodes CDR1 DFQATT and CDR2 SNEGSKA (reference sequence). With 3 bases removed from V and 5 bases from J, the gap between germline ends came to 23 bases. The CDR3 spans 17 residues. CDR3 residues: CSASPSFGLQDHNEQFF. The CDR3 DNA reads as TGCAGTGCTAGTCCTTCCTTTGGCCTCCAGGACCACAATGAGCAGTTCTTC.

This clonotype has a handful of counts. The chain uses TRBV12-3 or TRBV12-4 and TRBJ2-3; tentatively, D is TRBD2 (5 bases). The CDR3 has 15 residues. The V end was cut by 5 bases, the J end by 2 bases, with 14 bases between. CDR3 nucleotide sequence: TGTGCCAGCAGTATAAGACGGGATCTCACAGATACGCAGTATTTT. This gives the protein CASSIRRDLTDTQYF.

This clonotype has a handful of counts. The V gene is TRBV5-1, the J gene TRBJ1-1; D is possibly TRBD1 (5 bases). This CDR3 has 14 amino acids. Trimming shortened V by 0 bases and J by 1 base, and 7 bases separated the two germline ends. In germline, CDR1 is SGHRS, CDR2 YFSETQ. The CDR3: CASSLAGQNTEAFF. In DNA form, the CDR3 reads TGCGCCAGCAGCTTGGCCGGACAGAACACTGAAGCTTTCTTT.

The sample holds a few counts of this clonotype. The rearrangement joins TRBV6-6 to TRBJ2-1; 12 nucleotides match TRBD2. Unmatched junction bases numbered 7, after V lost 0 bases and J lost 7 bases. The CDR3 has 17 residues. The germline CDR1 and CDR2 sequences are MNHNY and SVGAGI (reference sequence). The CDR3 DNA sequence: TGTGCCAGCAGTTACTCGCTAGCGGGGGGGCCTGGGAATGAGCAGTTCTTC. It codes for CASSYSLAGGPGNEQFF.

This clonotype turned up a few times. The V and J genes are TRBV27 and TRBJ2-3; D tentatively fits TRBD1 or TRBD2 (5 bases each). Trimming left V 2 bases short and J 2 bases short, with 11 bases between. Germline CDR1 and CDR2: MNHEY and SMNVEV (reference sequence). The CDR3 runs to 15 residues. In DNA form, the CDR3 reads TGTGCCAGCAGTTTAAAGGGACCAGCCACAGATACGCAGTATTTT. Its translation is CASSLKGPATDTQYF.

A few counts support this clonotype. The J gene is TRBJ2-7, the V gene TRBV29-1; either TRBD1 or TRBD2 may fit D (7 bases each). Germline V gene lookup returns CDR1 SQVTM and CDR2 ANQGSEA. The germline V and J ends were trimmed by 6 bases and 5 bases, with 17 bases remaining between them. CDR3 size: 13 residues. CDR3: CSVVGAGGDEQYF. CDR3 in DNA: TGCAGCGTCGTAGGGGCAGGGGGGGACGAGCAGTACTTC.

The chain links TRBV7-8 to TRBJ2-1, with D maybe TRBD1 (5 bases). Trimming removed 5 bases at V and 5 bases at J, with 10 bases between. CDR1 and CDR2 (germline): SGHVS, FQNEAQ. The CDR3 contains 13 residues. CDR3 protein: CASSNRQNNEQFF. In DNA form, the CDR3 reads TGTGCCAGCAGCAATCGACAGAACAATGAGCAGTTCTTC.

The V and J genes are TRBV7-9 and TRBJ2-7; 12 bases agree with TRBD2. J was trimmed by 5 bases and V by 4 bases; bases with no gene match: 3. CDR1 SEHNR and CDR2 FQNEAQ come from the germline V gene (reference sequence). The CDR3 runs 14 residues. The CDR3 DNA reads TGTGCCAGCAGCTGGACTAGCGGGACCCACGAGCAGTACTTC. This codes for CASSWTSGTHEQYF.

This clonotype occurred a few times. The chain recombines TRBV18 with TRBJ2-4, with 12 bases aligning to TRBD2. V lost 0 bases, J lost 10 bases, and 7 bases stayed unmatched. The length of the CDR3 is 16 residues. Germline V gene data show CDR1 as KGHSH and CDR2 as LQKENI. In DNA form, the CDR3 reads TGTGCCAGCTCACCACCAACTAGCGGGGGGCCTAGGATTCAGTACTTC. It yields the protein CASSPPTSGGPRIQYF. Looking up the rest from reference TRBV18 and TRBJ2-4 gives the full variable domain: NAGVMQNPRHLVRRRGQEARLRCSPMKGHSHVYWYRQLPEEGLKFMVYLQKENIIDESGMPKERFSAEFPKEGPSILRIQQVVRGDSAAYFCASSPPTSGGPRIQYFGAGTRLSVL.

The chain combines TRBV11-2 with TRBJ1-2, with D maybe TRBD1 (5 bases). The CDR3 has 14 amino acids. V lost 4 bases to trimming and J lost 2 bases, with 11 bases between them. Germline CDR1 reads SGHAT; CDR2 reads FQNNGV. For the CDR3, the DNA is TGTGCCAGCAGCTCGCAGGGTTTAAACTATGGCTACACCTTC. Residues: CASSSQGLNYGYTF.

This clonotype was seen ten or more times. The chain's CDR3 is CASTRTVGGNEKLFF. CDR3 coding DNA: TGTGCCAGCACTCGGACAGTGGGGGGCAATGAAAAACTGTTTTTT. This rearrangement joins TRBV18 to TRBJ1-4; D might be TRBD1 (6 bases). The CDR3 runs 15 residues. The germline V gene has CDR1 KGHSH and CDR2 LQKENI. V lost 8 bases and J lost 5, with 18 bases in between.

The chain combines TRBV6-1 with TRBJ1-5, with D perhaps TRBD1 (5 bases). CDR1 is MNHNS and CDR2 is SASEGT in the germline V gene. The germline V and J ends were trimmed by 11 bases and 3 bases, with 11 bases remaining between them. The CDR3 runs to 12 residues. Here the CDR3 DNA reads TGTGCCGGGGGGGATCACAATCAGCCCCAGCATTTT. Its protein product is CAGGDHNQPQHF.

This clonotype appeared a few times. This chain uses TRBV5-1 with TRBJ2-2, with D possibly being TRBD1 or TRBD2 (6 bases each). V lost 2 bases to trimming and J lost 1 base, with 9 bases between them. The germline V gene encodes CDR1 SGHRS and CDR2 YFSETQ. The CDR3 has 15 residues. CDR3 sequence (DNA): TGCGCCAGCAGCTTAGGGGGGATGAACACCGGGGAGCTGTTTTTT. This codes for CASSLGGMNTGELFF.

This chain links TRBV12-3 or TRBV12-4 with TRBJ2-3; 7 bases are shared with TRBD2. V dropped 4 bases and J dropped 0; count of bases not matched to a gene: 1. CDR3 length: 14 amino acids. Written as DNA, the CDR3 is TGTGCCAGCAGTTCTAGCGGAAGCACAGATACGCAGTATTTT. Protein sequence: CASSSSGSTDTQYF.

This clonotype was counted only a few times. The chain recombines TRBV3-1 with TRBJ2-3; D possibly uses TRBD1 or TRBD2 (5 bases each). Germline CDR1 and CDR2: LGHDT and YNNKEL (reference sequence). This CDR3 contains 15 residues. Trimming pared 5 bases from V and 6 bases from J, leaving 18 bases between. The CDR3, as DNA: TGTGCCAGCAGCGAGGGATTGTCCTGGGGGGATACGCAGTATTTT. It encodes CASSEGLSWGDTQYF.

The gene calls are TRBV27 and TRBJ1-1, with D unresolved. Trimming took off 3 bases at V and 1 base at J, with 12 bases between the two ends. This CDR3 contains 15 residues. Germline-derived CDR1 and CDR2 are MNHEY and SMNVEV (reference sequence). The CDR3 here is CASSLWAGPNTEAFF. DNA for the CDR3: TGTGCCAGCAGTTTGTGGGCAGGACCGAACACTGAAGCTTTCTTT.

About this clonotype: One end of the junction does not line up with germline, which may come from a read error. This chain uses TRBV10-3 with TRBJ2-1; TRBD2 might be the D (5 bases). This CDR3 has 13 amino acids. The germline gives CDR1 ENHRY, CDR2 SYGVKD. DNA for the CDR3: TGTGTCATCCGCCAAGGGTCGGGGAATGAGCAGTTCTTC. It yields the protein CVIRQGSGNEQFF.

This chain uses TRBV18 with TRBJ1-1, with 9 bases matching TRBD1. Looked up from germline, CDR1 is KGHSH and CDR2 is LQKENI. The CDR3 runs to 18 residues. V lost 3 bases to trimming and J lost 4 bases; unmatched junction nucleotides: 15. This CDR3 is CASSPIRQGDPWSTEAFF. The CDR3 DNA sequence: TGTGCCAGCTCACCTATTAGACAGGGGGACCCGTGGAGCACTGAAGCTTTCTTT.

The sample holds many counts of this clonotype. This chain uses TRBV6-1 with TRBJ1-1; D may be TRBD1 (6 bases). V shed 3 bases and J shed 4 bases, with 18 bases lying between them. In germline, CDR1 is MNHNS, CDR2 SASEGT. CDR3 size: 16 residues. In DNA form, the CDR3 reads TGTGCCAGCAGTGATGAAGGGGGGCGATTTAGCACTGAAGCTTTCTTT. Amino acid sequence: CASSDEGGRFSTEAFF.

The V and J genes are TRBV2 and TRBJ1-1, with 8 bases identical to TRBD1. The V and J ends lost 3 bases and 5 bases, in that order; junction bases with no gene match: 5. Germline-derived CDR1 and CDR2 are SNHLY and FYNNEI. This CDR3 is built from 14 residues. The CDR3 protein is CASSEQGAATEAFF. In DNA form, the CDR3 reads TGTGCCAGCAGTGAGCAGGGGGCGGCGACTGAAGCTTTCTTT.